These T cell receptor beta chains were read from a single sample in a study of shared clonotypes between healthy human individuals. Profiling relied on immunoSEQ multiplex PCR, and the TCRdb table lists in-frame clones only, not all of them. Of about 2.1 million clones listed, about 92% are singletons. Input material: naive CD8+ T cells from PBMCs. These receptors came from a man between 18 and 29 years old in good health. Some clones in this sample may be carry-over from other donors' samples. Both conserved end residues are part of each CDR3. Fields, in order: V gene, J gene, CDR3 protein.

>TRBV25-1|TRBJ2-7
CASSELEGNWEQYF
>TRBV7-6|TRBJ2-7
CASSLAGQGHYF
>TRBV2|TRBJ2-7
CASMWAGGLYEQYF
>TRBV25-1|NA
CASRTSGRSYEQYF
>TRBV19|TRBJ2-1
CASSSFNEQFF
>TRBV7-9|TRBJ2-7
CASKAGELTEQYF
>TRBV29-1|TRBJ2-7
CSVLGGSYEQYF
>TRBV19|TRBJ2-1
CASSISTGAGNEQFF
>TRBV5-1|TRBJ2-3
CASSFGSPVVDTQYF
>TRBV9|TRBJ2-2
CASSGRGGELFF
>TRBV9|TRBJ2-2
CASREGTSANTGELFF
>TRBV27|TRBJ2-7
CASSLGTGAYEQYF
>TRBV27|TRBJ2-7
CASSASGGAISYEQYF
>TRBV6-1|TRBJ2-7
CASSGVDYPSYEQYF
>TRBV5-6|TRBJ2-5
CASSLYLRVQETQYF
>TRBV7-3|TRBJ2-5
CASSPGLAGGETQYF
>TRBV27|TRBJ2-5
CASSSIDREETQYF
>TRBV30|TRBJ1-1
CAWSVRVTEAFF
>TRBV28|TRBJ1-5
CASSYVGWAGDQPQHF
>TRBV4-3|TRBJ1-1
CASSVHGTDYEAFF
>TRBV27|TRBJ2-1
CASIGGSSYNEQFF
>TRBV7-9|TRBJ2-5
CASSFLRGSQETQYF
>TRBV7-8|TRBJ2-1
CASSLPGGRGEQFF
>TRBV6-5|TRBJ1-2
CASSYSDSNYGYTF
>TRBV30|TRBJ2-2
CAWSFRFLTGELFF
>TRBV7-6|TRBJ2-7
CASMQGTGYEQYF
>TRBV9|TRBJ2-4
CASSVGAGSTLAKNIQYF
>TRBV7-9|TRBJ1-2
CASSATRDRVGYGYTF
>TRBV19|TRBJ1-4
CASSTLGTFNEKLFF
>TRBV19|TRBJ2-7
CASSIGVAGSDFLYEQYF
>TRBV6-1|TRBJ1-5
CASSEARGHNQPQHF
>TRBV28|TRBJ2-7
CASSLRDRSSYEQYF
>TRBV19|TRBJ1-4
CASSPPGRKLFF
>TRBV10-3|TRBJ2-7
CAISVRGRVDEQYF
>TRBV25-1|TRBJ2-5
CASSESPTFGEGSETQYF
>TRBV5-1|TRBJ1-1
CASSLVPGVQNTEAFF
>TRBV7-9|TRBJ1-5
CASSLESGWGNQPQHF
>TRBV29-1|TRBJ2-7
CSATGNPHNSTYEQYF
>TRBV28|TRBJ1-5
CASNPLRNQPQHF
>TRBV7-9|TRBJ2-2
CASSLVPHRGELFF
>TRBV19|TRBJ2-1
CASFAYNEQFF
>TRBV7-6|TRBJ2-5
CASSLGSLRGSETQYF
>TRBV7-3|TRBJ2-2
CASSLSYGSGGELFF
>TRBV7-2|TRBJ2-3
CASSRPLGGGADTQYF